This T cell receptor (beta chain) appears in the sequencing data of a study of PD-1 blockade in classical Hodgkin lymphoma. Profiling relied on immunoSEQ multiplex PCR, and the TCRdb table lists in-frame clones only, not all of them. Of some 86,000 clones in the sample, 90% were seen once. Time point meaning: cycle 4 day 1 (C4D1), after five to seven weeks of nivolumab. Each and every patient relapsed after autologous stem cell transplantation, and patients got differing brentuximab vedotin exposure. Regarding this clone: Antigen: not known.

Per the germline V gene, CDR1 is SGHNT and CDR2 is YENEEA. This CDR3 has 17 amino acids. V lost 9 bases and J 6 bases, leaving 27 bases between the germline ends. The study, taken as a whole, reports: CD4+ TCR diversity climbed significantly by C4D1, unlike CD8+ TCR diversity. Those patients who began receiving nivolumab less than 1 year after ASCT had lower diversity, and they were excluded. Reported baseline diversity: healthy donors highest, relapsed/refractory patients lowest.

This chain links TRBV11-3 with TRBJ2-4, with D possibly TRBD2 on 6 matching bases. The clonotype originates from a human donor with classical Hodgkin lymphoma. Here the sequenced sample was peripheral blood mononuclear cells (PBMCs), taken before the fourth cycle of nivolumab. CDR3 sequence (DNA): TGTGCCAGTAGCGTCCGGGACTCCCCGTCGCGGCCAAACATTCAGTACTTC. Its translation is CASSVRDSPSRPNIQYF.